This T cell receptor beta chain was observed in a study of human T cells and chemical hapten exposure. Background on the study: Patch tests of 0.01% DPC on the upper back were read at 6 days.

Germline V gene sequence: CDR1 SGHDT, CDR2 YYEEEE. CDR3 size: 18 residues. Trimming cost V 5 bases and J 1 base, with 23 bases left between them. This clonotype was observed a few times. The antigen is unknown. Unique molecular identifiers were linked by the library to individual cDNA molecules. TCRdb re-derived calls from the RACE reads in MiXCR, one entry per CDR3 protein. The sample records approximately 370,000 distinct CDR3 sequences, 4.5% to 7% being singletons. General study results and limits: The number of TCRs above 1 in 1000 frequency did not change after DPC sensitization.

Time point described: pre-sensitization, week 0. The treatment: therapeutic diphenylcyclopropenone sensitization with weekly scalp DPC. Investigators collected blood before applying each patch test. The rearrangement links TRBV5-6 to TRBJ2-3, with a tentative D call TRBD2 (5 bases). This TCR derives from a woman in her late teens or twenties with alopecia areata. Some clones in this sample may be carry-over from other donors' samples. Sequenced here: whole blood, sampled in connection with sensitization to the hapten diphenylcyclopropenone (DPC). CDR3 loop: CASRSDSRRIWGTDTQYF. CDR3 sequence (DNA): TGTGCCAGCAGATCGGACTCACGCCGGATCTGGGGCACAGATACGCAGTATTTT.